The rows below give T cell receptor beta chains drawn from one sample of a study of T-cell memory formation after mild COVID-19. TCRdb recomputed calls from the 5' RACE reads with MiXCR, one row per CDR3 protein. The sample lists roughly 350,000 distinct CDR3 sequences; 25% to 30% were seen once. Sequencing used PBMCs or a T cell subset sorted from them (not recorded which). These TCRs come from an adult woman who had mild COVID-19 (a few samples of this study predate the infection). Cell type and time point are not known. CDR3s include the opening cysteine and the closing phenylalanine or tryptophan. A D gene is named only where the DNA matches it firmly. Clone size is shown for a subset of rows, as once, few, many or a class of expanded clone.

v_call: TRBV18; clone_size: -; j_call: TRBJ1-1; d_call: -; cdr3_aa: CASSPPSSNTEAFF; cdr3_nt: TGTGCCAGCTCACCACCCAGCAGTAACACTGAAGCTTTCTTT
v_call: TRBV29-1; clone_size: -; j_call: TRBJ2-7; d_call: -; cdr3_aa: CSVEGTDPSYEQYF; cdr3_nt: TGCAGCGTTGAAGGGACAGACCCGTCCTACGAGCAGTACTTC
v_call: TRBV5-5; clone_size: -; j_call: TRBJ2-1; d_call: -; cdr3_aa: CASSTGRNNEQFF; cdr3_nt: TGTGCCAGCAGCACGGGACGAAACAATGAGCAGTTCTTC
v_call: TRBV30; clone_size: -; j_call: TRBJ2-3; d_call: TRBD2; cdr3_aa: CAWGGSHVSDTQYF; cdr3_nt: TGTGCCTGGGGCGGGAGTCATGTTTCAGATACGCAGTATTTT
v_call: TRBV12-3/TRBV12-4; clone_size: -; j_call: TRBJ1-2; d_call: TRBD1; cdr3_aa: CASSQVGQGYGYTF; cdr3_nt: TGTGCCAGCAGTCAGGTGGGACAGGGCTATGGCTACACCTTC
v_call: TRBV2; clone_size: -; j_call: TRBJ2-1; d_call: -; cdr3_aa: CASQKESSYNEQFF; cdr3_nt: TGTGCAAGCCAAAAAGAGAGCTCCTACAATGAGCAGTTCTTC
v_call: TRBV18; clone_size: -; j_call: TRBJ1-5; d_call: -; cdr3_aa: CASVGDPYQPQHF; cdr3_nt: TGTGCCAGCGTGGGGGATCCCTATCAGCCCCAGCATTTT
v_call: TRBV4-2; clone_size: few; j_call: TRBJ1-6; d_call: -; cdr3_aa: CASSQAPLGSPLHF; cdr3_nt: TGTGCCAGCAGCCAGGCGCCCCTCGGTTCACCCCTCCACTTT
v_call: TRBV12-5; clone_size: few; j_call: TRBJ1-5; d_call: TRBD1; cdr3_aa: CASGLVVGDRLNQPQHF; cdr3_nt: TGTGCTAGTGGTTTGGTAGTTGGGGACAGGCTCAATCAGCCCCAGCATTTT
v_call: TRBV6-5; clone_size: -; j_call: TRBJ2-7; d_call: -; cdr3_aa: CASSYSGGTTSYEQYF; cdr3_nt: TGTGCCAGCAGTTACTCGGGAGGGACAACTTCCTACGAGCAGTACTTC
v_call: TRBV7-3; clone_size: -; j_call: TRBJ2-1; d_call: TRBD2; cdr3_aa: CASSLGGSGYNEQFF; cdr3_nt: TGTGCCAGCAGTCTGGGAGGGAGCGGCTACAATGAGCAGTTCTTC
v_call: TRBV19; clone_size: -; j_call: TRBJ1-2; d_call: -; cdr3_aa: CASSIETYYGYTF; cdr3_nt: TGTGCCAGTAGTATAGAGACCTACTATGGCTACACCTTC
v_call: TRBV7-9; clone_size: -; j_call: TRBJ1-2; d_call: TRBD1; cdr3_aa: CASSATGGDLMGYTF; cdr3_nt: TGTGCCAGCAGCGCCACAGGGGGCGATCTTATGGGCTACACCTTC
v_call: TRBV3-1; clone_size: few; j_call: TRBJ2-3; d_call: TRBD2; cdr3_aa: CASSTSSGRAGAQYF; cdr3_nt: TGTGCCAGCAGCACCTCTAGCGGGAGGGCCGGGGCGCAGTATTTT
v_call: TRBV9; clone_size: -; j_call: TRBJ2-3; d_call: TRBD2; cdr3_aa: CASGPSSTSGRKDTQYF; cdr3_nt: TGTGCCAGCGGCCCCTCCTCGACTAGCGGGAGGAAAGATACGCAGTATTTT
v_call: TRBV7-2; clone_size: -; j_call: TRBJ2-2; d_call: -; cdr3_aa: CASSLCVGELFF; cdr3_nt: TGTGCCAGCAGCTTATGTGTCGGGGAGCTGTTTTTT
v_call: TRBV12-3/TRBV12-4; clone_size: -; j_call: TRBJ1-5; d_call: -; cdr3_aa: CASSLWDQPQHF; cdr3_nt: TGTGCCAGCAGTTTGTGGGATCAGCCCCAGCATTTT
v_call: TRBV4-2; clone_size: few; j_call: TRBJ2-7; d_call: -; cdr3_aa: CASSQEPGHYEQYF; cdr3_nt: TGTGCCAGCAGCCAAGAACCAGGGCACTACGAGCAGTACTTC
v_call: TRBV6-4; clone_size: few; j_call: TRBJ2-1; d_call: TRBD1; cdr3_aa: CASSDSGTGASNEQFF; cdr3_nt: TGTGCCAGCAGTGACTCGGGGACAGGGGCGTCTAATGAGCAGTTCTTC
v_call: TRBV7-2; clone_size: few; j_call: TRBJ2-2; d_call: TRBD2; cdr3_aa: CASSLAGTSGNEKLFF; cdr3_nt: TGTGCCAGCAGCTTAGCCGGGACTAGCGGGAATGAGAAGCTGTTTTTT
v_call: TRBV5-6; clone_size: once; j_call: TRBJ2-5; d_call: TRBD1; cdr3_aa: CASSSRQGTQETQYF; cdr3_nt: TGTGCCAGCAGCTCCCGACAGGGCACACAAGAGACCCAGTACTTC
v_call: TRBV12-3/TRBV12-4; clone_size: many; j_call: TRBJ2-7; d_call: TRBD1; cdr3_aa: CASSSFGQGEQYF; cdr3_nt: TGTGCCAGCAGTTCCTTTGGACAGGGTGAGCAGTACTTC
v_call: TRBV6-2/TRBV6-3; clone_size: few; j_call: TRBJ2-7; d_call: -; cdr3_aa: CASSSRGIYEQYF; cdr3_nt: TGTGCCAGCAGCTCAAGGGGGATATACGAGCAGTACTTC
v_call: TRBV5-4; clone_size: many; j_call: TRBJ2-3; d_call: TRBD2; cdr3_aa: CASSLETSGIADTQYF; cdr3_nt: TGTGCCAGCAGCTTGGAGACTAGCGGGATCGCAGATACGCAGTATTTT
v_call: TRBV29-1; clone_size: -; j_call: TRBJ1-2; d_call: TRBD1; cdr3_aa: CSVPDEQGARGYTF; cdr3_nt: TGCAGCGTACCCGATGAACAGGGGGCGAGGGGCTACACCTTC
v_call: TRBV20-1; clone_size: many; j_call: TRBJ2-3; d_call: TRBD2; cdr3_aa: CSARDRGGGDSDTQYF; cdr3_nt: TGCAGTGCTAGAGATAGAGGCGGGGGAGACTCAGATACGCAGTATTTT
v_call: TRBV20-1; clone_size: few; j_call: TRBJ1-2; d_call: TRBD1; cdr3_aa: CSARGLPGQGRNYGYTF; cdr3_nt: TGCAGTGCTAGAGGTCTCCCGGGACAGGGGCGGAACTATGGCTACACCTTC